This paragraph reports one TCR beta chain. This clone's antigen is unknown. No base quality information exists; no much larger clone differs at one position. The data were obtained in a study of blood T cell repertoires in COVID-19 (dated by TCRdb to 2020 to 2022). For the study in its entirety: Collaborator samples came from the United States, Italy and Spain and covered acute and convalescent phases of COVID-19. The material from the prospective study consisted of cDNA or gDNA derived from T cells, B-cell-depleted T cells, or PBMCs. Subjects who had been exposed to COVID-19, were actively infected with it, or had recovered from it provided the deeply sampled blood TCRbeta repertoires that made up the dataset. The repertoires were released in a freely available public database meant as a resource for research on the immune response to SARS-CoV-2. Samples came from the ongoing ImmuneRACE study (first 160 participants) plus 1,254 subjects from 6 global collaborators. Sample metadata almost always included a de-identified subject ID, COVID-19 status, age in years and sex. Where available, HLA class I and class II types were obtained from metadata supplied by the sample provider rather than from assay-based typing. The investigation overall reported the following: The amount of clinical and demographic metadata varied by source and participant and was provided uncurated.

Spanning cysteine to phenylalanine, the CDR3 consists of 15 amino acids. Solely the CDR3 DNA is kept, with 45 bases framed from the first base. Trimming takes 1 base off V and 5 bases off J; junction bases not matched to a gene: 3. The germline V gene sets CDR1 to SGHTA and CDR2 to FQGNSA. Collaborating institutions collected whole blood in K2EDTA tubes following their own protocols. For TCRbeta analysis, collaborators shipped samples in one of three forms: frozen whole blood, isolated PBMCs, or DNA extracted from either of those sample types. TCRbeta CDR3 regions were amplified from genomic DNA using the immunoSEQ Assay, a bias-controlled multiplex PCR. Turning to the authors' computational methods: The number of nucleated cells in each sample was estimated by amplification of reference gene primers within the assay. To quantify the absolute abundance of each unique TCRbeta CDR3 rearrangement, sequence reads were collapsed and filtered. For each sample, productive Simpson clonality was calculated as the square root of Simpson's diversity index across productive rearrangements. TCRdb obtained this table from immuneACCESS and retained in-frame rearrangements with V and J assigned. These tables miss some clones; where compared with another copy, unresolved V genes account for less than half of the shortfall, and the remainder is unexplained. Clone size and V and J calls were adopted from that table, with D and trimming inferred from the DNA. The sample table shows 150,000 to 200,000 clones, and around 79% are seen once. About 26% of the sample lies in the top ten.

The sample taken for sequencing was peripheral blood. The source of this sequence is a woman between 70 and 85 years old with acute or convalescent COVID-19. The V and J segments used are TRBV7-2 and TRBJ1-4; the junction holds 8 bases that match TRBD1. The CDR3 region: CASSLDHRGNEKLFF. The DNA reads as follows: TGTGCCAGCAGCTTAGACCACAGGGGGAATGAAAAACTGTTTTTT.